This is a list of T cell receptor beta chains from one sample in a study of shared clonotypes between healthy human individuals. The table came from immunoSEQ multiplex PCR; TCRdb's copy has only in-frame clones and leaves some out. Seen here are more than 150,000 clones, 90% to 95% observed once, and the top ten hold more than 0.06%. Sample: naive CD4+ T cells sorted from blood. The receptors shown here come from a woman in her thirties in good health. Both conserved end residues are part of each CDR3. A D gene is named only where the DNA matches it firmly. The size of a clone is reported for some rows only, either as once, few or many, or as a class for expanded clones.

.	TRBV5-1	.	TRBJ2-7	TGCGCCAGCAGCCCGAATAACTTCTACGAGCAGTACTTC	CASSPNNFYEQYF
.	TRBV10-2	TRBD1	TRBJ2-7	TGCGCCAGCAGTGCCGGGACAGGGTATTCCTACGAGCAGTACTTC	CASSAGTGYSYEQYF
.	TRBV7-2	TRBD2	TRBJ2-1	TGTGCCAGCAGCTTGTTGCGGACTAGCAGTAATGAGCAGTTCTTC	CASSLLRTSSNEQFF
.	TRBV9	TRBD2	TRBJ2-3	TGTGCCAGCAGTACGGGGACTAGCGGGATTTCAGATACGCAGTATTTT	CASSTGTSGISDTQYF
.	TRBV28	.	TRBJ1-3	TGTGCCAGCAGGAAGACAGGTATCGACTTCGGAAACACCATATATTTT	CASRKTGIDFGNTIYF
once	TRBV11-1	TRBD1	TRBJ1-1	TGTGCCAGCAGCGCGGGACAGGTGAACACTGAAGCTTTCTTT	CASSAGQVNTEAFF
.	TRBV9	.	TRBJ2-1	TGTGCCAGCAGCGTAAAACAGGGTCCCTACAATGAGCAGTTCTTC	CASSVKQGPYNEQFF
.	TRBV7-9	.	TRBJ1-1	TGTGCCAGCAGCAATATGAACACTGAAGCTTTCTTT	CASSNMNTEAFF
.	TRBV10-2	TRBD2	TRBJ2-7	TGCGCCAGCAGTGAGTTCCACGGACTAGCGGGAGTCTACGAGCAGTACTTC	CASSEFHGLAGVYEQYF
.	TRBV20-1	.	TRBJ1-1	TGCAGTGCTAAAAGCAACACTGAAGCTTTCTTT	CSAKSNTEAFF
.	TRBV5-1	.	TRBJ2-3	TGCGCCAGCAGCTTCGCCGATATAGTAGGCTCCACAGATACGCAGTATTTT	CASSFADIVGSTDTQYF
.	TRBV7-2	.	TRBJ2-7	TGTGCCAGCAGCCGGCTAGCCGTTAGGTCTTCCTACGAGCAGTACTTC	CASSRLAVRSSYEQYF
.	TRBV6-5	TRBD1	TRBJ2-7	TGTGCCAGCAGTTACTCGATGGGACAGGGCTACGAGCAGTACTTC	CASSYSMGQGYEQYF
.	TRBV30	.	TRBJ1-4	TGTGCCTGGGGTTACAAGGACGGCCTTGGGAAACTGTTTTTT	CAWGYKDGLGKLFF
.	TRBV5-1	TRBD2	TRBJ2-6	TGCGCCAGCAGCTTGACGGGACTAGCGAACTCTGGGGCCAACGTCCTGACTTTC	CASSLTGLANSGANVLTF
.	TRBV7-2	TRBD1	TRBJ1-2	TGTGCCAGCAGCCCGAACGAGGGGGCCGGCTATGGCTACACCTTC	CASSPNEGAGYGYTF
.	TRBV6-1	.	TRBJ1-2	TGTGCCAGCAGTGGCAACAGGGCTGGCTACACCTTC	CASSGNRAGYTF
.	TRBV25-1	TRBD2	TRBJ2-3	TGTGCCAGCAGTGAGACTAGCAAGAGCACAGATACGCAGTATTTT	CASSETSKSTDTQYF
.	TRBV5-5	.	TRBJ1-5	TGTGCCAGCAGCGCTGTCCGCAATCAGCCCCAGCATTTT	CASSAVRNQPQHF
.	TRBV2	TRBD1	TRBJ2-5	TGTGCCAGAAGGGACAGTGGGATGCGAGAGACCCAGTACTTC	CARRDSGMRETQYF
once	TRBV7-8	.	TRBJ2-5	TGTGCCAGCAGCCGGGGCGGGGTGGAGACCCAGTACTTC	CASSRGGVETQYF
.	TRBV28	TRBD1	TRBJ1-5	TGTGCCAGCAGTCCTACAGGGGAAGGTCAGCCCCAGCATTTT	CASSPTGEGQPQHF
.	TRBV28	.	TRBJ2-1	TGTGCCAGCAGGGAGGACCCCCTCTCCTACAATGAGCAGTTCTTC	CASREDPLSYNEQFF
.	TRBV5-1	TRBD1	TRBJ1-2	TGCGCCAGCAGCCCCCGGACAGGCGTAAGTGGCTACACCTTC	CASSPRTGVSGYTF
.	TRBV14	.	TRBJ2-3	TGTGCCAGCAGCCAAGGGCTAATTAGCACAGATACGCAGTATTTT	CASSQGLISTDTQYF
.	TRBV7-6	TRBD2	TRBJ2-5	TGTGCCAGCACGCCACGGGCTAGCGGATACCAAGAGACCCAGTACTTC	CASTPRASGYQETQYF
.	TRBV5-6	.	TRBJ2-2	TGTGCCAGCAGCTTTAAACGGGAGTCGTTCACCGGGGAGCTGTTTTTT	CASSFKRESFTGELFF
.	TRBV6-5	TRBD2	TRBJ2-7	TGTGCCAGCAGTTATAGCGGGAAGGTCTACGAGCAGTACTTC	CASSYSGKVYEQYF